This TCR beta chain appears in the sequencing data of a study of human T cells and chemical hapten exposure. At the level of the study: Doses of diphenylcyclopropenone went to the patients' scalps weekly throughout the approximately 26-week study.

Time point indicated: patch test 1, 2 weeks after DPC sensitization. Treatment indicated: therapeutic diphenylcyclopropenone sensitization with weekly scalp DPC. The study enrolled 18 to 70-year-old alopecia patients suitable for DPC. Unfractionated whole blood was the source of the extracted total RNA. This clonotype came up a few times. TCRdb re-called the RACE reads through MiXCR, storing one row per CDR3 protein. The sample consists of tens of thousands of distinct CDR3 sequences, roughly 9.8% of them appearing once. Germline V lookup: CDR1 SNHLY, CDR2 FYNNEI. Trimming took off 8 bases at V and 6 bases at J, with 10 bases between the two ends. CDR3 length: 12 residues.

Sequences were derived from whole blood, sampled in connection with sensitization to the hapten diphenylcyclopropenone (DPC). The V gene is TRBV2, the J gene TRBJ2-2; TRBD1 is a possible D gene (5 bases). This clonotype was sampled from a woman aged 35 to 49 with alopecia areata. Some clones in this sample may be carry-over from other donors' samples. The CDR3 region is CASQLGAGELFF. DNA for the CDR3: TGTGCCAGCCAATTAGGGGCCGGGGAGCTGTTTTTT.